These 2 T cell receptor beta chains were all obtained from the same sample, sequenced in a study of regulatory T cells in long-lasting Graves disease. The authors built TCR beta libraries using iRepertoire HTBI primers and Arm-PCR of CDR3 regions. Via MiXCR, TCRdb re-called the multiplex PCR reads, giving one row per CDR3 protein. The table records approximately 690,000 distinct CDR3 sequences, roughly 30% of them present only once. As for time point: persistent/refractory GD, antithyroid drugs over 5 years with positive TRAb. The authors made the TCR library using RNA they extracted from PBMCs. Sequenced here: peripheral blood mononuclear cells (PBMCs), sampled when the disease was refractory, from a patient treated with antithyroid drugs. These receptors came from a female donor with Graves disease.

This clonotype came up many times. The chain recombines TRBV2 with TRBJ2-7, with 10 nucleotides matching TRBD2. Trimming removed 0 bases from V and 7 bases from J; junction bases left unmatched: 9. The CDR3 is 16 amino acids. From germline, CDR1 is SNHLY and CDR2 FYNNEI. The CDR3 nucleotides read TGTGCCAGCAGTGAAGCGCCGGTAGCGGGAGGTTTAGAGCAGTACTTC. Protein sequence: CASSEAPVAGGLEQYF.

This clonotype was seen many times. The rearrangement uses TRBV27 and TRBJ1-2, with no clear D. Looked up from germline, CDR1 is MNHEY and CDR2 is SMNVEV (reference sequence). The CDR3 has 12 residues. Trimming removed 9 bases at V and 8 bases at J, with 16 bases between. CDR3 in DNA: TGTGCCAGTGCCGCCCAACCTGGGGGCTACACCTTC. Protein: CASAAQPGGYTF.